The 25 T cell receptor beta chains presented below share a single source sample, sequenced in a study of beta chain features in type 1 diabetes. The sequenced template was cDNA made from the entire isolated RNA. Libraries were prepared by immunoSEQ multiplex PCR; TCRdb keeps only in-frame clonotypes and omits some of them. The table shows some 150,000 clones, with under 60% occurring only once. Source material: Tregs from blood. The receptors derive from a young man in good health.

The chain joins TRBV7-9 to TRBJ2-2; TRBD1 matches at 9 bases. Germline V gene data show CDR1 as SEHNR and CDR2 as FQNEAQ (reference sequence). V lost 4 bases to trimming and J lost 6 bases; unmatched junction nucleotides: 12. There are 17 residues in the CDR3. CDR3 in amino acids: CASSSPPGQGTPGELFF. The CDR3 region has the DNA TGTGCCAGCAGCTCCCCGCCGGGACAGGGAACGCCCGGGGAGCTGTTTTTT.

The chain links TRBV28 to TRBJ1-5; D is ambiguous. V lost 3 bases and J 3 bases, leaving 12 bases between the germline ends. CDR3 length equals 15 residues. CDR1 is MDHEN and CDR2 is SYDVKM in the germline V gene. CDR3 sequence: CASSLDWDHNQPQHF. DNA for the CDR3: TGTGCCAGCAGTTTGGACTGGGATCACAATCAGCCCCAGCATTTT.

This clone has more than one count but fewer than ten. V usage is TRBV5-1 and J usage is TRBJ2-2; 7 bases are a match to TRBD1. CDR1 is SGHRS and CDR2 is YFSETQ in the germline V gene. The CDR3 extends over 16 amino acids. V shed 4 bases, J shed 1 base, and the junction held 7 bases outside the gene matches. In DNA, the CDR3 is TGCGCCAGCAGCAGTGGGACAGCCCTGAACACCGGGGAGCTGTTTTTT. Amino acid sequence: CASSSGTALNTGELFF.

J is TRBJ1-2 and V is TRBV10-3, with TRBD1 identical over 11 bases. This CDR3 has 14 residues. Germline V gene data show CDR1 as ENHRY and CDR2 as SYGVKD. Trimming at V came to 4 bases and at J to 2 bases, leaving 0 bases not matched to a gene. CDR3: CAISGDRGNYGYTF. Here the CDR3 DNA reads TGTGCCATCAGTGGGGACAGGGGGAACTATGGCTACACCTTC.

The CDR3 region is CASSFRDRGPNEQFF. Written as DNA, the CDR3 is TGCGCCAGCAGCTTCCGGGACAGGGGGCCCAATGAGCAGTTCTTC. The V gene is TRBV5-1, the J gene TRBJ2-1; 12 bases match TRBD1. V lost 2 bases and J lost 6; bases outside the gene matches: 3. The germline V gene encodes CDR1 SGHRS and CDR2 YFSETQ. The CDR3 is made up of 15 amino acids.

V gene TRBV5-4 combines with J gene TRBJ2-5; 9 bases are shared with TRBD2. CDR1 is SGHNT and CDR2 is YYREEE in the germline V gene (reference sequence). The CDR3 has 15 amino acids. V shed 4 bases and J 5 bases; nucleotides not matched to a gene: 9. The CDR3 reads CASSKLLAGVETQYF. For the CDR3, the DNA is TGTGCCAGCAGCAAACTACTAGCGGGCGTGGAGACCCAGTACTTC.

The rearrangement joins TRBV19 to TRBJ2-7; 10 bases line up with TRBD2. In germline, CDR1 is LNHDA, CDR2 SQIVND (reference sequence). V shed 5 bases, J shed 6 bases, and the junction held 7 bases outside the gene matches. This CDR3 has 14 residues. In DNA form, the CDR3 reads TGTGCCAGTAGTCAACTAGCGGGACCCCGCGAGCAGTACTTC. Translation: CASSQLAGPREQYF.

The chain joins TRBV29-1 to TRBJ2-7; possible D gene TRBD2, 6 bases. CDR3 length: 15 amino acids. With 7 bases removed from V and 3 bases from J, the gap between germline ends came to 22 bases. The germline V gene encodes CDR1 SQVTM and CDR2 ANQGSEA. CDR3 nucleotides: TGCAGCGGGATGTCGGGGGTCTCCCTCCTCTACGAGCAGTACTTC. It codes for CSGMSGVSLLYEQYF.

The chain combines TRBV5-1 with TRBJ2-7; 7 bases are shared with TRBD1. With 2 bases clipped from V and 3 bases from J, the junction kept 5 bases outside the gene matches. There are 14 residues in the CDR3. Germline V gives CDR1 SGHRS, CDR2 YFSETQ. In DNA, the CDR3 is TGCGCCAGCAGCTTAGGGACAGTCGTCTACGAGCAGTACTTC. Its translation is CASSLGTVVYEQYF.

This clone was seen only once. V usage is TRBV5-8 and J usage is TRBJ2-6; D is unclear. This CDR3 is 16 amino acids long. Germline V gene lookup returns CDR1 SGHTS and CDR2 YDEGEE. V was trimmed by 0 bases and J by 0 bases, leaving 7 bases between them. The CDR3 DNA reads TGTGCCAGCAGCTTGGGGGCCCTCTCTGGGGCCAACGTCCTGACTTTC. This encodes CASSLGALSGANVLTF. The full variable domain, with the rest looked up from reference TRBV5-8 and TRBJ2-6, is EAGVTQSPTHLIKTRGQQATLRCSPISGHTSVYWYQQALGLGLQFLLWYDEGEERNRGNFPPRFSGRQFPNYSSELNVNALELEDSALYLCASSLGALSGANVLTFGAGSRLTVL.

This clone has a handful of counts. Within the sample, other DNA sequences also encode this same CDR3. The V call is TRBV11-2, the J call TRBJ2-5; D is ambiguous. CDR3 length equals 13 residues. Germline V gives CDR1 SGHAT, CDR2 FQNNGV. Trimming removed 1 base from V and 2 bases from J, with 5 bases in between. The CDR3 nucleotides are TGTGCCAGCAGCTTAGGTCTGCAAGAGACCCAGTACTTC. Translating it yields CASSLGLQETQYF.

The sample holds one count of this clone. This sample includes further DNA sequences coding for the same CDR3. The chain combines TRBV9 with TRBJ1-1; D remains ambiguous. Germline V gives CDR1 SGDLS, CDR2 YYNGEE. The CDR3 runs 13 residues. Trimming removed 4 bases from V and 3 bases from J, with 10 bases in between. CDR3 sequence reads: CASSRDRDTEAFF. Written as DNA, the CDR3 is TGTGCCAGCAGCCGCGATCGGGACACTGAAGCTTTCTTT.

The V call is TRBV6-5, the J call TRBJ2-1, with a tentative D call TRBD2 (5 bases). V lost 5 bases and J 1 base, leaving 6 bases between the germline ends. This CDR3 comprises 13 residues. The germline V gene encodes CDR1 MNHEY and CDR2 SVGAGI. In DNA form, the CDR3 reads TGTGCCAGCAGTAGAGGGTCCTACAATGAGCAGTTCTTC. It yields the protein CASSRGSYNEQFF.

V is TRBV5-1 and J is TRBJ2-1; a weak D match, TRBD2 (6 bases). V lost 4 bases and J lost 7, with 15 bases in between. Germline loops: CDR1 SGHRS, CDR2 YFSETQ. This CDR3 has 14 amino acids. The CDR3 DNA reads as TGCGCCAGCAGCGCCGGGACTCCACGTAATGAGCAGTTCTTC. This codes for CASSAGTPRNEQFF.

The table lists this clone with a count of one. This rearrangement joins TRBV27 to TRBJ2-5; 7 nucleotides align to TRBD2. With V trimmed by 2 bases and J by 2 bases, 11 bases remained unmatched. The CDR3 runs to 17 residues. In germline, CDR1 is MNHEY, CDR2 SMNVEV (reference sequence). DNA of the CDR3: TGTGCCAGCAGTTTAATTAGCGGGCCCTTGGATCAAGAGACCCAGTACTTC. Translation gives CASSLISGPLDQETQYF.

The rearrangement uses TRBV15 and TRBJ2-2; D not resolved. The CDR3 extends over 14 amino acids. Trimming left V 0 bases short and J 5 bases short, with 7 bases between. The V gene's germline CDR1 is LNHNV and CDR2 YYDKDF (reference sequence). The CDR3 DNA reads as TGTGCCACCAGCAGAGATCAGAGGACCGGGGAGCTGTTTTTT. Translating it yields CATSRDQRTGELFF.

This chain links TRBV27 with TRBJ1-4; possibly TRBD1 for D (5 bases). The CDR3 contains 16 residues. Germline V lookup: CDR1 MNHEY, CDR2 SMNVEV (reference sequence). V lost 5 bases, J lost 3 bases, and 16 bases lay in between. The CDR3 DNA sequence: TGTGCCAGCAGTCTCTACGGGGCGGGGGCTAATGAAAAACTGTTTTTT. It is translated as CASSLYGAGANEKLFF.

The chain is built from TRBV27 and TRBJ2-2, with 10 bases identical to TRBD2. In germline, CDR1 is MNHEY, CDR2 SMNVEV (reference sequence). This CDR3 is 16 amino acids long. The J segment lost 2 bases and the V segment lost 3 bases, leaving 3 bases of the junction unmatched. The CDR3 region is CASSLASGSNTGELFF. CDR3 nucleotides: TGTGCCAGCAGTTTGGCTAGCGGGAGCAACACCGGGGAGCTGTTTTTT.

There are a few counts of this clone. The CDR3 sequence is CASSLDSSYEQYF. CDR3 bases: TGTGCCAGCAGCTTAGACAGCTCCTACGAGCAGTACTTC. The V call is TRBV11-2, the J call TRBJ2-7; D is ambiguous. Germline-derived CDR1 and CDR2 are SGHAT and FQNNGV. Trimming took 0 bases from V and 0 from J, leaving 3 bases between them. The CDR3 is made up of 13 amino acids.

The chain links TRBV19 to TRBJ1-5; D is undetermined. The CDR3 contains 15 residues. Deletions cut 3 bases from V and 2 bases from J, with 11 bases between. The germline CDR1 and CDR2 sequences are LNHDA and SQIVND (reference sequence). DNA for the CDR3: TGTGCCAGTAGTATGTGGCCTCCCGGCAATCAGCCCCAGCATTTT. Its translation: CASSMWPPGNQPQHF.

The chain joins TRBV9 to TRBJ2-5, with 13 bases matching TRBD2. This CDR3 has 16 amino acids. The germline CDR1 and CDR2 sequences are SGDLS and YYNGEE. V was clipped by 5 bases and J by 5 bases; unmatched bases: 9. The CDR3 loop is CASSELAGGPRETQYF. The CDR3 nucleotides are TGTGCCAGCAGTGAACTAGCGGGAGGGCCGCGGGAGACCCAGTACTTC. Full variable domain (missing parts from reference TRBV9 and TRBJ2-5): DSGVTQTPKHLITATGQRVTLRCSPRSGDLSVYWYQQSLDQGLQFLIQYYNGEERAKGNILERFSAQQFPDLHSELNLSSLELGDSALYFCASSELAGGPRETQYFGPGTRLLVL.

For this clone: The junction does not match germline at one end; this may be a read error. The identical CDR3 is also encoded by other nucleotide sequences in the sample. This chain links TRBV19 with TRBJ2-7; a possible D gene is TRBD1 (5 bases). Germline CDR1 is LNHDA and CDR2 is SQIVND (reference sequence). The CDR3 runs 15 residues. CDR3 sequence: CTSSIDWTRSYEQYF. CDR3 bases: TGTACCAGCAGTATCGACTGGACAAGATCCTACGAGCAGTACTTC. Using reference TRBV19 and TRBJ2-7 for the parts outside the CDR3, the full variable domain is DGGITQSPKYLFRKEGQNVTLSCEQNLNHDAMYWYRQDPGQGLRLIYYSQIVNDFQKGDIAEGYSVSREKKESFPLTVTSAQKNPTAFYLCTSSIDWTRSYEQYFGPGTRLTVT.

The chain carries TRBV15 and TRBJ2-3; possible D gene TRBD2, 6 bases. The CDR3 length is 15 residues. Germline values: CDR1 LNHNV, CDR2 YYDKDF (reference sequence). Trimming stripped 6 bases from V and 2 bases from J, with 15 bases between. CDR3 amino acids: CATSQRRGTTDTQYF. The CDR3 DNA sequence: TGTGCCACCAGTCAACGGCGGGGAACCACAGATACGCAGTATTTT. Looking up the rest from reference TRBV15 and TRBJ2-3 gives the full variable domain: DAMVIQNPRYQVTQFGKPVTLSCSQTLNHNVMYWYQQKSSQAPKLLFHYYDKDFNNEADTPDNFQSRRPNTSFCFLDIRSPGLGDTAMYLCATSQRRGTTDTQYFGPGTRLTVL.

The chain combines TRBV15 with TRBJ2-7; 7 nucleotides align to TRBD2. This CDR3 has 18 residues. Germline CDR1 LNHNV, CDR2 YYDKDF (reference sequence). After removal of 0 bases from V and 2 bases from J, the junction contained 13 bases not matched to a gene. Here the CDR3 reads CATSRDRGSGVAPYEQYF. The CDR3 DNA follows: TGTGCCACCAGCAGAGATAGGGGCAGCGGGGTGGCCCCCTACGAGCAGTACTTC.

The chain has TRBV7-2 and TRBJ2-5; D perhaps matches TRBD2 (6 bases). V gave up 5 bases and J gave up 1 base, with 14 bases separating them. Germline values: CDR1 SGHTA, CDR2 FQGNSA. CDR3 size: 15 residues. CDR3 nucleotides: TGTGCCAGCAGCCCAGAGGGACTCACCCAAGAGACCCAGTACTTC. Translated, it gives CASSPEGLTQETQYF.